This TCR beta chain was captured in a study of breast tumors, draining lymph nodes, adjacent tissues. Points from the study as a whole: That most tumor T cells come from lymph nodes remained unproven. Findings are consistent with lymph node origin and intratumoral expansion of most tumor T cells. Tumors had less TCR diversity than lymph nodes, more than nontumor tissue. Luminal-like breast cancer showed significantly greater tumor-nontumor repertoire similarity than basal-like breast cancer did.

The lymph nodes were axillary draining lymph nodes from breast cancer patients. CDR1 and CDR2 (germline): MDHEN, SYDVKM. The CDR3 extends over 14 amino acids. The V end was cut by 3 bases, the J end by 0 bases, with 5 bases between. This clonotype was seen many times. Its antigen is as yet unknown. TCRdb re-analysed the multiplex PCR reads in MiXCR, keeping a single row per CDR3 protein. This table has approximately 180,000 distinct CDR3 sequences, approximately 33% appearing once. The origin of this receptor is a female donor with breast cancer. Some clones in this sample may be carry-over from other donors' samples. The sample was axillary lymph node tissue. The V call is TRBV28, the J call TRBJ1-4; D remains unclear. The CDR3 region is CASSLRATNEKLFF. CDR3 DNA: TGTGCCAGCAGTTTGCGTGCAACTAATGAAAAACTGTTTTTT.